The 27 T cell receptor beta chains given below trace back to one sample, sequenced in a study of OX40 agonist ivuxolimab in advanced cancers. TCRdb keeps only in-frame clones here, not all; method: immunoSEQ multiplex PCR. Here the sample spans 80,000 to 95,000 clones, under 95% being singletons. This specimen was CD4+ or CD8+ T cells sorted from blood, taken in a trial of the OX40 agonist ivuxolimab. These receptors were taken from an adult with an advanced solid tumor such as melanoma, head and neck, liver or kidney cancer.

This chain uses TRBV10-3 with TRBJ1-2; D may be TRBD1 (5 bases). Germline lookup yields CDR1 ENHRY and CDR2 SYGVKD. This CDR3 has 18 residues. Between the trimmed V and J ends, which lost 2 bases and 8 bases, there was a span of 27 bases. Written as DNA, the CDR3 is TGTGCCATCAGTGAGCCGGCCCGCGTCGGAGAACAGGCTGACGGCTACACCTTC. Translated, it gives CAISEPARVGEQADGYTF.

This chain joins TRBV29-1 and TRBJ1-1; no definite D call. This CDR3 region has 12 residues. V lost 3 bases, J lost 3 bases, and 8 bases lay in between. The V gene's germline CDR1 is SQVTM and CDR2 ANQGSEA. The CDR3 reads CSVDGPDTEAFF. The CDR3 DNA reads TGCAGCGTTGACGGACCGGACACTGAAGCTTTCTTT.

CDR3 DNA: TGTGCCAGCAGTCCTCTAGCGGGAGGGTCCTACGAGCAGTACTTC. Encoded protein: CASSPLAGGSYEQYF. The V call is TRBV28, the J call TRBJ2-5, with 12 bases matching TRBD2. The assigned J gene may be wrong: the sequence end matches TRBJ2-7 better. CDR3 length: 15 residues. The germline V gene has CDR1 MDHEN and CDR2 SYDVKM.

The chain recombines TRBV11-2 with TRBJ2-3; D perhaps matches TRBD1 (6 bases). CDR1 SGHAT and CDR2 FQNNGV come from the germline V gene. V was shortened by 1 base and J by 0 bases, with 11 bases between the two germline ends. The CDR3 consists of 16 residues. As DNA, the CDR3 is TGTGCCAGCAGCTTAGGACAGGCCCCTAGCACAGATACGCAGTATTTT. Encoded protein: CASSLGQAPSTDTQYF.

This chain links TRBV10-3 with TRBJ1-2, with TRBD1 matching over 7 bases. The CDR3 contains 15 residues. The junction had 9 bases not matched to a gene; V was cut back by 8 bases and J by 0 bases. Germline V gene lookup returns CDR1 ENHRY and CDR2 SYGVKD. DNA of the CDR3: TGTGCCATCGGGCTAGACAGGGAGGCTAACTATGGCTACACCTTC. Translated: CAIGLDREANYGYTF.

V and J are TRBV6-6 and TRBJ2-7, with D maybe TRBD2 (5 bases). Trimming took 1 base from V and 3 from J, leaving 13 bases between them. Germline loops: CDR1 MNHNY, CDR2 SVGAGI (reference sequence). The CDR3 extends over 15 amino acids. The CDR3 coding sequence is TGTGCCAGCAGTTACTTGGACTCGACGGGCTACGAGCAGTACTTC. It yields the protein CASSYLDSTGYEQYF.

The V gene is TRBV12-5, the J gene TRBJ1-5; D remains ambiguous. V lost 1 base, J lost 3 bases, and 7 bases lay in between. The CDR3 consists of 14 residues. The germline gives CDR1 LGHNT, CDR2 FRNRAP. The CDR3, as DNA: TGTGCTAGTGGTTTGGGCAGCCTCAATCAGCCCCAGCATTTT. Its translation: CASGLGSLNQPQHF.

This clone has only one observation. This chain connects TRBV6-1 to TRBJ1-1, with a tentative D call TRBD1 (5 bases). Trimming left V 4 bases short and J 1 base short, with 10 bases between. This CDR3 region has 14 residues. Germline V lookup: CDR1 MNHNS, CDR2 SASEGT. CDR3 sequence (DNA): TGTGCCAGCAGTGCGGGACGGTGGAACACTGAAGCTTTCTTT. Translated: CASSAGRWNTEAFF.

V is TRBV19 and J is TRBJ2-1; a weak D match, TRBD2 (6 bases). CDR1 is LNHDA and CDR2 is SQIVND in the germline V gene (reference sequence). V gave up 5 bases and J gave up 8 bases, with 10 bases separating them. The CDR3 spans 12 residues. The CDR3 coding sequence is TGTGCCAGTAGTGCGGGGAGGTATGAGCAGTTCTTC. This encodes CASSAGRYEQFF.

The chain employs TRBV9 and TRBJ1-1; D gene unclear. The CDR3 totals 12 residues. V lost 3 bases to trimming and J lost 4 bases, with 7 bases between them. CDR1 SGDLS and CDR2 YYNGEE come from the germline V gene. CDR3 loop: CASSAAVTEAFF. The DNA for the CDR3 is TGTGCCAGCAGCGCCGCCGTCACTGAAGCTTTCTTT. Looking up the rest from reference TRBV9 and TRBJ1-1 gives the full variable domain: DSGVTQTPKHLITATGQRVTLRCSPRSGDLSVYWYQQSLDQGLQFLIQYYNGEERAKGNILERFSAQQFPDLHSELNLSSLELGDSALYFCASSAAVTEAFFGQGTRLTVV.

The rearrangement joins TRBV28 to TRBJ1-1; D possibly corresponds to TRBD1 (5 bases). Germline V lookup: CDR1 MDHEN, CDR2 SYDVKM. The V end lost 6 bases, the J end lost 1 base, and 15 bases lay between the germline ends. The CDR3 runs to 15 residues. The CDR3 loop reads CASRSMGGRNTEAFF. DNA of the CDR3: TGTGCCAGCAGGAGCATGGGGGGGAGGAACACTGAAGCTTTCTTT. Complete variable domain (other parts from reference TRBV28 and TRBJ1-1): DVKVTQSSRYLVKRTGEKVFLECVQDMDHENMFWYRQDPGLGLRLIYFSYDVKMKEKGDIPEGYSVSREKKERFSLILESASTNQTSMYLCASRSMGGRNTEAFFGQGTRLTVV.

CDR3 sequence (DNA): TGTGCCAGCTCCGGACAGGGAAAGAACTATGGCTACACCTTC. Translated, it gives CASSGQGKNYGYTF. The chain joins TRBV18 to TRBJ1-2, with 8 bases identical to TRBD1. CDR1 KGHSH and CDR2 LQKENI come from the germline V gene. The CDR3 loop spans 14 amino acids. Losses at the gene ends were 6 bases for V and 2 bases for J; bases not matched to a gene: 5. The whole variable domain, remainder taken from reference TRBV18 and TRBJ1-2, is NAGVMQNPRHLVRRRGQEARLRCSPMKGHSHVYWYRQLPEEGLKFMVYLQKENIIDESGMPKERFSAEFPKEGPSILRIQQVVRGDSAAYFCASSGQGKNYGYTFGSGTRLTVV.

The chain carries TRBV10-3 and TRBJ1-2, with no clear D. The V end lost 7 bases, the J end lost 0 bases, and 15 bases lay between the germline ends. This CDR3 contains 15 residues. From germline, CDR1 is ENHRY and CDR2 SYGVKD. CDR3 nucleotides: TGTGCCATCACCCTAGACCCACTAGCTAACTATGGCTACACCTTC. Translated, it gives CAITLDPLANYGYTF.

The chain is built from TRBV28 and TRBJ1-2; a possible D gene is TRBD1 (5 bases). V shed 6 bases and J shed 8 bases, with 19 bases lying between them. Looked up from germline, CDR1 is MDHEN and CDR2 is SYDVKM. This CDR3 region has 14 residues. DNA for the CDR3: TGTGCCAGCAGCCCTGGGACGGACTATGGGGGCTACACCTTC. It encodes CASSPGTDYGGYTF.

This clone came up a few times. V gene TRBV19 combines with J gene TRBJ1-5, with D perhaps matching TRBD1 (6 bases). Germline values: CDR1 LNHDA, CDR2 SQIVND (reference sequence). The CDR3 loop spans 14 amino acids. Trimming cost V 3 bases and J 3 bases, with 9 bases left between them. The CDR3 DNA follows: TGTGCCAGTAGTATTACAGGGTACAATCAGCCCCAGCATTTT. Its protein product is CASSITGYNQPQHF.

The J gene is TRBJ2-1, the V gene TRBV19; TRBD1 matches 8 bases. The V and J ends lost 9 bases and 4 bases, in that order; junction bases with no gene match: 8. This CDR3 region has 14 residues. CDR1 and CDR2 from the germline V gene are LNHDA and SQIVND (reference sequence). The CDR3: CASDSGTGYNEQFF. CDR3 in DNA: TGTGCCAGCGATTCCGGGACAGGTTACAATGAGCAGTTCTTC.

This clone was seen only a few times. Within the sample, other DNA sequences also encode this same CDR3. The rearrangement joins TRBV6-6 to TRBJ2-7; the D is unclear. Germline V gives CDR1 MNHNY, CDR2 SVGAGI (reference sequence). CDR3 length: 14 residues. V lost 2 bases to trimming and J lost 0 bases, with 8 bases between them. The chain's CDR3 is CASSYLADSYEQYF. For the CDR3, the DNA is TGTGCCAGCAGTTACCTGGCGGACTCCTACGAGCAGTACTTC.

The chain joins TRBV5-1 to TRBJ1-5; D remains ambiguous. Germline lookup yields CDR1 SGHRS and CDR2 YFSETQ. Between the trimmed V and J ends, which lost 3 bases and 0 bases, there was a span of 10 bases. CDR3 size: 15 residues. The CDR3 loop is CASSSDGYSNQPQHF. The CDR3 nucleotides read TGCGCCAGCAGCTCGGACGGTTATAGCAATCAGCCCCAGCATTTT.

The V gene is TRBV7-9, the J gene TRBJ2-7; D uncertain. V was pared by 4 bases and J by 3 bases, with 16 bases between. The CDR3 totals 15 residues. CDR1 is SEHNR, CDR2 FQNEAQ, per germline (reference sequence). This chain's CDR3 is CASSSPTELGYEQYF. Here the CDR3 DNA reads TGTGCCAGCAGCTCACCGACGGAACTTGGCTACGAGCAGTACTTC.

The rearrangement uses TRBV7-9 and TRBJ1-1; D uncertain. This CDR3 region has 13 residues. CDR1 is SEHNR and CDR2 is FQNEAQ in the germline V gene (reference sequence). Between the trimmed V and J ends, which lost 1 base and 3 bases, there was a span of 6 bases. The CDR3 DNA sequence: TGTGCCAGCAGCTTAGGGCCGGACACTGAAGCTTTCTTT. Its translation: CASSLGPDTEAFF.

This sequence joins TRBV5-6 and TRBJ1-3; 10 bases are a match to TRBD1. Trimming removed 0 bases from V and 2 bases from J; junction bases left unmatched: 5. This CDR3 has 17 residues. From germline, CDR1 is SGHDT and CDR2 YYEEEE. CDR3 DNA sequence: TGTGCCAGCAGCTTGGTGGGGACAGGGGTCCCTGGAAACACCATATATTTT. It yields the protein CASSLVGTGVPGNTIYF.

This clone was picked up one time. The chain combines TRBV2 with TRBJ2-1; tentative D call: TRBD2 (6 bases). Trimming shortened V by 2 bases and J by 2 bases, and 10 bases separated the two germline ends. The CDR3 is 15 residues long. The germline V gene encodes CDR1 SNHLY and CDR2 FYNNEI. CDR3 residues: CASSETREPYNEQFF. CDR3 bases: TGTGCCAGCAGTGAAACACGGGAGCCCTACAATGAGCAGTTCTTC.

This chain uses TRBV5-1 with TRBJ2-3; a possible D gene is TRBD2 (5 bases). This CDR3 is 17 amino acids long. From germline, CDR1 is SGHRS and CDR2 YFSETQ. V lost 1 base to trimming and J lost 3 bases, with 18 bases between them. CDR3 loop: CASSLNPAGMVTDTQYF. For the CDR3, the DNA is TGCGCCAGCAGCTTGAACCCGGCCGGGATGGTGACAGATACGCAGTATTTT.

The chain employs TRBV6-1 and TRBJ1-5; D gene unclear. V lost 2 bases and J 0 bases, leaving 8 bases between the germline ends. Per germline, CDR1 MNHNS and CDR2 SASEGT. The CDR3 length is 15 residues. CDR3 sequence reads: CASSEWVTSNQPQHF. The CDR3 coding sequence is TGTGCCAGCAGTGAATGGGTGACTAGCAATCAGCCCCAGCATTTT.

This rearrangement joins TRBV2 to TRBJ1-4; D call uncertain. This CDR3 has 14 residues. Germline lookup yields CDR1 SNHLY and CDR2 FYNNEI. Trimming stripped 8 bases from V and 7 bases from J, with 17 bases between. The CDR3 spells CASVAIVPFEKLFF. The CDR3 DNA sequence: TGTGCCAGCGTAGCCATAGTACCTTTTGAAAAACTGTTTTTT.

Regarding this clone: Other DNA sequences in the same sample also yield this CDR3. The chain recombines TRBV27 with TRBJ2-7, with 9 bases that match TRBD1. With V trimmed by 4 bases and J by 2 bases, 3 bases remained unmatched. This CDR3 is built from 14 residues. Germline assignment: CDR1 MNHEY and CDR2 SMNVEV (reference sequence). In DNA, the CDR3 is TGTGCCAGCAGTTCGGGACAGGGAGCCTACGAGCAGTACTTC. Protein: CASSSGQGAYEQYF.

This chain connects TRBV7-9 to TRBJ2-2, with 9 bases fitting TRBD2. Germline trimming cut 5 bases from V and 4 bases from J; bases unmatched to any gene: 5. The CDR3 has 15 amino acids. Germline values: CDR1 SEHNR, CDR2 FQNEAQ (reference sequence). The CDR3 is CASSAQTSGTGELFF. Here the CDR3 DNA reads TGTGCCAGCAGCGCACAGACTAGCGGCACCGGGGAGCTGTTTTTT.